This T cell receptor (beta chain) was sequenced in a study of T cell repertoires in cytomegalovirus infection. Looking at the study overall: The public TCR beta signatures pointed to both CMV infection and matching HLA type. General study points: Summed public TCR beta family frequency identified CMV carriers bearing the relevant HLA. Clonotypes of TCR beta that were HLA-C-restricted and CMV-specific dominated the ex vivo response.

Worth noting for this clonotype: Antigen unknown.

The CDR3 covers 13 residues. Germline V lookup: CDR1 SQVTM, CDR2 ANQGSEA. Trimming removed 0 bases from V and 4 bases from J, with 10 bases in between. One entry per CDR3 protein results from TCRdb running MiXCR on the reads. The data contain over 150,000 distinct CDR3 sequences, about a sixth of them seen just once; the ten biggest clones take up about 23%. The sequenced sample consisted of CD8+ T cells from PBMCs. The receptor was derived from a human donor in good health (CMV status not recorded). Some clones in this sample may be carry-over from other donors' samples. This rearrangement joins TRBV29-1 to TRBJ2-7; D is undetermined. DNA for the CDR3: TGCAGCGTTGAAGAATTCGGCAAGTACGAGCAGTACTTC. Translating it yields CSVEEFGKYEQYF.